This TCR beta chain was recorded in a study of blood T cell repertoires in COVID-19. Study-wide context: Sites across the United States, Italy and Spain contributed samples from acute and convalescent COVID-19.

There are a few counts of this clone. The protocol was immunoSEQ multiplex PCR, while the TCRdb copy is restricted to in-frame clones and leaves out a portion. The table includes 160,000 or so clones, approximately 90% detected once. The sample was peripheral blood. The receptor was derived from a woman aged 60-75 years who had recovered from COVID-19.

This CDR3 is CASSESRGSGSGNTIYF. The CDR3 DNA is TGCGCCAGCAGTGAGTCGCGGGGGTCGGGCTCTGGAAACACCATATATTTT. J is TRBJ1-3 and V is TRBV10-2; possibly TRBD1 for D (5 bases). The V gene lost 0 bases and the J gene lost 0 bases, with 12 bases spanning the gap. CDR1 is WSHSY, CDR2 SAAADI, per germline. The CDR3 is made up of 17 amino acids.